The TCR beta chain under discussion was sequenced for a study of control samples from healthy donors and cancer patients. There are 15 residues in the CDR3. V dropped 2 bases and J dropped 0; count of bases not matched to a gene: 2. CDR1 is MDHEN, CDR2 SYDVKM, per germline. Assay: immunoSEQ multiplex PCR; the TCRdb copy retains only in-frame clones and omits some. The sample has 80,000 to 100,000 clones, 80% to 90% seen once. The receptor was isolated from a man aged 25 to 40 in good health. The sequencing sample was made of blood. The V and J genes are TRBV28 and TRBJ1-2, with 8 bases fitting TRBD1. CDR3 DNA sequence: TGTGCCAGCAGTTTAGGGACAGGAGCTAACTATGGCTACACCTTC. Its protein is CASSLGTGANYGYTF.